This T cell receptor (beta chain) was profiled in a study of regulatory T cells in long-lasting Graves disease. CDR3 size: 17 residues. Per germline, CDR1 WNHNN and CDR2 SYGVQD (reference sequence). Trimming removed 2 bases at V and 2 bases at J, with 17 bases between. Time point denoted: newly diagnosed GD, antithyroid drugs for less than 3 months. The TCR library was made from RNA that had been extracted from PBMCs in TRIzol. This clonotype came up many times. CDR3 regions were amplified by Arm-PCR using iRepertoire HTBI primers to build TCR beta libraries. TCRdb redid the calling of the multiplex PCR reads with MiXCR, one entry per CDR3 protein. The table has about 310,000 distinct CDR3 sequences, over 15% seen once; the top ten hold about two fifths.

Source: peripheral blood mononuclear cells (PBMCs), taken at new diagnosis, from a patient treated with antithyroid drugs. This TCR derives from a female donor with Graves disease. The chain joins TRBV10-1 to TRBJ2-3, with a possible D match to TRBD1 (6 bases). CDR3 nucleotide sequence: TGCGCCAGCAGTGAGCTTGGGACAACGCCCGACACAGATACGCAGTATTTT. It encodes CASSELGTTPDTDTQYF.